The next 12 T cell receptor beta chains were all read from a single sample in a study of a mutant IDH1 vaccine in newly diagnosed glioma. Time point meaning: week 35, safety follow-up. Each dose of the vaccine consisted of 300 ug of mutant IDH1 20-mer peptide, with topical imiquimod. For these TCRs, the target antigens are not known. Measured with immunoSEQ multiplex PCR; TCRdb has only the in-frame clones, and not every one. The sample has 35,000 to 50,000 clones; approximately 80% are singletons. The source was PBMCs, collected from a glioma patient whose treatment included an IDH1 peptide vaccine. Source of these receptors: a woman aged 45-65 years with glioma.

This chain links TRBV6-1 with TRBJ1-1, with no clear D. V lost 1 base, J lost 0 bases, and 15 bases lay in between. From germline, CDR1 is MNHNS and CDR2 SASEGT. The CDR3 totals 17 residues. The CDR3 protein is CASSEVYSLPMNTEAFF. CDR3 nucleotide sequence: TGTGCCAGCAGTGAAGTTTACTCCCTACCTATGAACACTGAAGCTTTCTTT.

The chain combines TRBV5-1 with TRBJ2-2; 10 nucleotides agree with TRBD1. The CDR3 totals 15 residues. Germline assignment: CDR1 SGHRS and CDR2 YFSETQ. The V segment lost 4 bases and the J segment 5 bases; nucleotides outside the gene matches: 5. For the CDR3, the DNA is TGCGCCAGCAGCGGAGGGACAGGGGAAACCGGGGAGCTGTTTTTT. The encoded protein is CASSGGTGETGELFF.

This clone occurred a few times. The rearrangement links TRBV7-8 to TRBJ1-2; TRBD1 matches 7 bases. The germline V gene has CDR1 SGHVS and CDR2 FQNEAQ. J was trimmed by 3 bases and V by 4 bases; bases with no gene match: 2. There are 13 residues in the CDR3. CDR3 region: CASSSGQYYGYTF. CDR3 in DNA: TGTGCCAGCAGCTCGGGACAGTACTATGGCTACACCTTC.

The J gene is TRBJ2-7, the V gene TRBV6-1; 8 positions match TRBD1. The length of the CDR3 is 15 residues. Trimming removed 5 bases from V and 3 bases from J; junction bases left unmatched: 9. Per germline, CDR1 MNHNS and CDR2 SASEGT. The DNA of the CDR3 is TGTGCCAGCAGTTTCGCCAGGGGGCCTGGCTACGAGCAGTACTTC. It codes for CASSFARGPGYEQYF.

This chain uses TRBV7-8 with TRBJ1-1; D uncertain. Trimming removed 4 bases at V and 2 bases at J, with 14 bases between. The CDR3 runs 15 residues. CDR1 SGHVS and CDR2 FQNEAQ come from the germline V gene. CDR3 nucleotide sequence: TGTGCCAGCAGCTGGGGATCGGGGTCCAACACTGAAGCTTTCTTT. This encodes CASSWGSGSNTEAFF.

The chain links TRBV5-1 to TRBJ1-1, with no clear D. Germline V lookup: CDR1 SGHRS, CDR2 YFSETQ. The CDR3 is 14 amino acids. V was shortened by 0 bases and J by 2 bases, with 8 bases between the two germline ends. CDR3 bases: TGCGCCAGCAGCTTGGTAACGCCAAACACTGAAGCTTTCTTT. Protein sequence: CASSLVTPNTEAFF.

The V gene is TRBV5-6, the J gene TRBJ1-2; D is undetermined. Germline V gives CDR1 SGHDT, CDR2 YYEEEE. V lost 3 bases to trimming and J lost 6 bases, with 18 bases between them. The CDR3 contains 15 residues. CDR3 bases: TGTGCCAGCAGCTCTCCTTTGGGCCCGGGTAATGGCTACACCTTC. This gives the protein CASSSPLGPGNGYTF.

This chain links TRBV29-1 with TRBJ2-3, with 12 bases fitting TRBD2. V shed 4 bases and J 1 base; nucleotides not matched to a gene: 0. Germline CDR1 and CDR2: SQVTM and ANQGSEA. The CDR3 has 14 residues. CDR3 in DNA: TGCAGCGTTGGGACTAGCGGGGGCACAGATACGCAGTATTTT. Its protein product is CSVGTSGGTDTQYF.

This chain joins TRBV7-9 and TRBJ1-3, with unresolved D. Per the germline V gene, CDR1 is SEHNR and CDR2 is FQNEAQ (reference sequence). Trimming took 1 base from V and 2 from J, leaving 6 bases between them. CDR3 length: 14 residues. The CDR3 reads CASSLVSPGNTIYF. CDR3 coding DNA: TGTGCCAGCAGCTTAGTTTCTCCTGGAAACACCATATATTTT.

The chain recombines TRBV30 with TRBJ2-7; weak D call: TRBD1 (6 bases). The germline V gene has CDR1 GTSNPN and CDR2 SVGIG (reference sequence). The CDR3 consists of 11 residues. Trimming left V 4 bases short and J 3 bases short, with 7 bases between. CDR3 protein: CAWKGGYEQYF. The CDR3 nucleotides are TGTGCCTGGAAAGGGGGCTACGAGCAGTACTTC.

This chain joins TRBV2 and TRBJ1-5; D might be TRBD1 (6 bases). The CDR3 loop spans 14 amino acids. Germline V CDR1 and CDR2: SNHLY, FYNNEI. V was pared by 7 bases and J by 7 bases, with 17 bases between. The chain's CDR3 is CASTRGMEGQPQHF. CDR3 nucleotide sequence: TGTGCCAGCACCAGGGGCATGGAGGGACAGCCCCAGCATTTT.

The V call is TRBV6-5, the J call TRBJ2-3; D may correspond to TRBD1 or TRBD2 (5 bases each). V lost 5 bases, J lost 2 bases, and 11 bases lay in between. This CDR3 spans 14 amino acids. Per the germline V gene, CDR1 is MNHEY and CDR2 is SVGAGI. The CDR3 DNA reads TGTGCCAGCAGTAACCGGGGCGACACAGATACGCAGTATTTT. It yields the protein CASSNRGDTDTQYF.